The 21 T cell receptor beta chains given below trace back to one sample, sequenced in a study of T cells in Graves' hyperthyroidism and ophthalmopathy (dated by TCRdb to about 2019). Library preparation employed multiplex PCR. The data were produced on an Illumina HiSeq 2000. The TCR beta CDR3 regions were amplified from the RNA transcripts. The first round of RT-PCR for the TCR CDR3 was performed with the HTBI primer set and the Qiagen OneStep RT-PCR kit. The public reads were run again by TCRdb, first through fastp at Q25 and then through MiXCR, and only productive beta chains were kept. When rows share a CDR3 protein, they turn into one entry using the most common DNA and genes. The sample contains approximately 600,000 distinct CDR3 sequences, about 14% of them found a single time. The top ten hold roughly 7% of the sample. The sequenced sample was blood. The receptors derive from a woman aged 18-29 years with Graves' ophthalmopathy.

This clonotype showed up many times. The rearrangement joins TRBV4-3 to TRBJ2-1; D remains ambiguous. CDR1 is LGHNA and CDR2 is YSLEER in the germline V gene. The CDR3 contains 13 residues. Trimming removed 0 bases from V and 5 bases from J, with 5 bases in between. DNA for the CDR3: TGCGCCAGCAGCCAAGAACTAAACAATGAGCAGTTCTTC. Translated: CASSQELNNEQFF.

The table lists this clonotype with a few counts. This sequence may be a read error, since a much larger clone differs from it by one base. The chain is built from TRBV2 and TRBJ2-1; 11 bases agree with TRBD2. The CDR3 has 15 residues. V trimming: 6 bases; J trimming: 3 bases; junction bases outside the gene matches: 4. Germline V CDR1 and CDR2: SNHLY, FYNNEI. The chain's CDR3 is CASRAGLADYNEQFF. In DNA, the CDR3 is TGTGCCAGCAGAGCGGGACTAGCGGACTACAATGAGCAGTTCTTC.

The table lists this clonotype with a few counts. The V and J genes are TRBV7-2 and TRBJ1-6; 10 bases align to TRBD1. Germline CDR1 and CDR2: SGHTA and FQGNSA. After removal of 5 bases from V and 8 bases from J, the junction contained 3 bases not matched to a gene. The CDR3 has 14 residues. CDR3 sequence: CASSRGQGYSPLHF. CDR3 coding DNA: TGTGCCAGCAGCCGGGGACAGGGGTATTCACCCCTCCACTTT.

The chain couples TRBV5-4 to TRBJ2-7, with TRBD2 matching over 14 bases. This CDR3 comprises 16 residues. The J segment lost 4 bases and the V segment lost 4 bases, leaving 7 bases of the junction unmatched. Germline V gene data show CDR1 as SGHNT and CDR2 as YYREEE (reference sequence). The CDR3, as DNA: TGTGCCAGCAGCCCGGAGACTAGCGGGAGGGCGTACGAGCAGTACTTC. It yields the protein CASSPETSGRAYEQYF. Filled out from reference TRBV5-4 and TRBJ2-7, the complete variable domain reads ETGVTQSPTHLIKTRGQQVTLRCSSQSGHNTVSWYQQALGQGPQFIFQYYREEENGRGNFPPRFSGLQFPNYSSELNVNALELDDSALYLCASSPETSGRAYEQYFGPGTRLTVT.

There are many counts of this clonotype. The CDR3 sequence is CASSLGGTKETQYF. The CDR3 coding sequence is TGTGCCAGCAGTCTCGGAGGGACGAAAGAGACCCAGTACTTC. V and J are TRBV28 and TRBJ2-5; a weak D match, TRBD2 (6 bases). Per the germline V gene, CDR1 is MDHEN and CDR2 is SYDVKM. The CDR3 has 14 amino acids. V lost 5 bases to trimming and J lost 3 bases, with 13 bases between them.

This rearrangement joins TRBV7-2 to TRBJ2-5, with 9 positions matching TRBD1. V gave up 6 bases and J gave up 13 bases; unmatched junction bases: 3. CDR3 length: 10 residues. Germline assignment: CDR1 SGHTA and CDR2 FQGNSA. The DNA of the CDR3 is TGTGCCAGCAGGGAGGGACAGGGGTACTTC. Residues: CASREGQGYF.

This clonotype has ten or more counts. The chain combines TRBV27 with TRBJ1-2, with TRBD1 as a possible D gene (6 bases). V was shortened by 5 bases and J by 5 bases, with 15 bases between the two germline ends. Germline CDR1 reads MNHEY; CDR2 reads SMNVEV (reference sequence). The CDR3 runs to 14 residues. For the CDR3, the DNA is TGTGCCAGCAGTCCCCGGGACACTTATTATGGCTACACCTTC. The encoded protein is CASSPRDTYYGYTF.

This clonotype occurred many times. The chain links TRBV11-2 to TRBJ2-1; 10 nucleotides match TRBD2. The CDR3 sequence is 16 residues long. Germline CDR1 reads SGHAT; CDR2 reads FQNNGV. J lost 4 bases, V lost 6 bases, and 9 bases had no gene match. This CDR3 reads CASSRISGRDYNEQFF. Written as DNA, the CDR3 is TGTGCCAGCAGTCGAATAAGCGGGAGGGATTACAATGAGCAGTTCTTC.

As for this clonotype: This sequence may be a read error, since a much larger clone differs from it by one base. The V call is TRBV27, the J call TRBJ2-5; TRBD2 aligns across 10 bases. Trimming at V came to 5 bases and at J to 5 bases, leaving 11 bases not matched to a gene. The CDR3 consists of 16 residues. Germline CDR1 is MNHEY and CDR2 is SMNVEV (reference sequence). The chain's CDR3 is CASSPGASGRSETQYF. CDR3 nucleotides: TGTGCCAGCAGTCCCGGGGCTAGCGGGAGATCCGAGACCCAGTACTTC.

This clonotype was observed a few times. The chain is built from TRBV24-1 and TRBJ2-2; D call uncertain. The V end lost 4 bases, the J end lost 6 bases, and 2 bases lay between the germline ends. This CDR3 comprises 11 residues. In germline, CDR1 is KGHDR, CDR2 SFDVKD. CDR3 in amino acids: CATSEAGELFF. CDR3 bases: TGTGCCACCAGTGAAGCCGGGGAGCTGTTTTTT.

This clonotype appeared many times. The V and J genes are TRBV7-2 and TRBJ1-2; no reliable D call. Germline CDR1 and CDR2: SGHTA and FQGNSA. The CDR3 loop spans 14 amino acids. The V end lost 2 bases, the J end lost 3 bases, and 10 bases lay between the germline ends. Here the CDR3 DNA reads TGTGCCAGCAGCTTACTCGGCATGGACTATGGCTACACCTTC. It translates to CASSLLGMDYGYTF. Combining the CDR3 with reference TRBV7-2 and TRBJ1-2 gives the whole variable domain GAGVSQSPSNKVTEKGKDVELRCDPISGHTALYWYRQSLGQGLEFLIYFQGNSAPDKSGLPSDRFSAERTGGSVSTLTIQRTQQEDSAVYLCASSLLGMDYGYTFGSGTRLTVV.

The chain joins TRBV6-2 or TRBV6-3 to TRBJ1-1; D not certain. The CDR3 consists of 15 residues. Looked up from germline, CDR1 is MNHEY and CDR2 is SVGEGT. Trimming removed 1 base at V and 1 base at J, with 10 bases between. The CDR3 DNA follows: TGTGCCAGCAGTTACTTTCTAGAACCGAACACTGAAGCTTTCTTT. Protein product: CASSYFLEPNTEAFF.

This clonotype occurred many times. The chain combines TRBV12-3 or TRBV12-4 with TRBJ2-7; no definite D call. V lost 5 bases to trimming and J lost 1 base, with 21 bases between them. This CDR3 contains 17 residues. The CDR3 region is CASSPRRLSKVSYEQYF. The CDR3 nucleotides read TGTGCCAGCAGTCCCAGGCGTCTATCTAAAGTTTCCTACGAGCAGTACTTC.

This clonotype was observed a handful of times. The genes are TRBV19 and TRBJ1-4, with no clear D. Germline V gene data show CDR1 as LNHDA and CDR2 as SQIVND (reference sequence). The CDR3 runs to 11 residues. V lost 6 bases and J 6 bases, leaving 5 bases between the germline ends. The CDR3 here is CASRDYEKLFF. For the CDR3, the DNA is TGTGCCAGTAGGGATTATGAAAAACTGTTTTTT.

This clonotype was counted at least ten times. The rearrangement uses TRBV12-3 or TRBV12-4 and TRBJ2-3, with D possibly TRBD2 on 5 matching bases. CDR3 length: 15 residues. V gave up 5 bases and J gave up 6 bases, with 18 bases separating them. The CDR3 region is CASSPAGSSGDTQYF. Here the CDR3 DNA reads TGTGCCAGCAGTCCCGCGGGCAGCTCTGGGGATACGCAGTATTTT.

In this sample, this clonotype turned up many times. This chain links TRBV2 with TRBJ2-2; 7 bases fit TRBD1. J gave up 1 base and V 7 bases, and 6 bases lay outside the gene matches. The germline V gene has CDR1 SNHLY and CDR2 FYNNEI. The CDR3 totals 15 residues. CDR3 loop: CASTTTGLNTGELFF. Written as DNA, the CDR3 is TGTGCCAGCACTACGACAGGGCTGAACACCGGGGAGCTGTTTTTT.

Ten or more counts support this clonotype. V usage is TRBV28 and J usage is TRBJ2-7; 11 bases fit TRBD1. Trimming cost V 8 bases and J 7 bases; bases outside gene matches: 10. Germline V gene lookup returns CDR1 MDHEN and CDR2 SYDVKM. This CDR3 has 14 amino acids. CDR3 nucleotides: TGTGCCAGCGACCCGGACAGGGGGCTGGGGGAGCAGTACTTC. It codes for CASDPDRGLGEQYF.

This clonotype was counted a few times. The chain is built from TRBV20-1 and TRBJ2-7; 9 positions match TRBD1. This CDR3 contains 13 residues. Germline lookup yields CDR1 DFQATT and CDR2 SNEGSKA (reference sequence). V lost 5 bases, J lost 3 bases, and 5 bases stayed unmatched. CDR3 in DNA: TGCAGTGCTTTGGGACAGGGTTTCTACGAGCAGTACTTC. Amino acids: CSALGQGFYEQYF.

This clonotype has ten or more counts. The chain employs TRBV6-1 and TRBJ2-3; 8 nucleotides align to TRBD2. Germline V gives CDR1 MNHNS, CDR2 SASEGT. The CDR3 loop spans 14 amino acids. J was trimmed by 6 bases and V by 5 bases; bases with no gene match: 7. CDR3 sequence (DNA): TGTGCCAGCAGTTCCGCGGGAGGCCCGGATACGCAGTATTTT. This sequence encodes CASSSAGGPDTQYF.

This clonotype appeared a few times. The chain joins TRBV10-3 to TRBJ2-1, with a possible D match to TRBD1 (6 bases). V lost 10 bases to trimming and J lost 5 bases, with 21 bases between them. The CDR3 length is 15 residues. Germline CDR1 and CDR2: ENHRY and SYGVKD. This CDR3 is CASDNRASLDNEQFF. The CDR3 nucleotides are TGTGCCAGCGATAACAGGGCAAGTCTGGACAATGAGCAGTTCTTC.

The gene calls are TRBV20-1 and TRBJ1-6, with D unclear. Germline-derived CDR1 and CDR2 are DFQATT and SNEGSKA (reference sequence). V lost 5 bases, J lost 4 bases, and 15 bases lay in between. The CDR3 has 15 amino acids. This chain's CDR3 is CSASAGERYNSPLHF. In nucleotides, the CDR3 is TGCAGTGCTTCAGCGGGCGAACGTTATAATTCACCCCTCCACTTT.